The rows below give T cell receptor beta chains drawn from one sample of a study of T cell repertoires in cytomegalovirus infection. TCRdb re-analysed the reads in MiXCR, keeping a single row per CDR3 protein. The sample yields 84,000 or so distinct CDR3 sequences, around half seen once. Antigen specificity for these receptors is unknown. The material sequenced was CD8+ T cells from cultured PBMCs, taken from culture after CMV antigen stimulation. All receptors come from a human donor in good health (CMV status not recorded). Some clones in this sample may be carry-over from other donors' samples. The CDR3 runs from the conserved cysteine through the conserved F or W. A D gene is named only where the DNA matches it firmly. The size field is filled for only some rows; it gives once, few, many or a size class.

TRBJ2-3 | NA | 14 | TRBV24-1 | NA | CATSDSSSTDTQYF | TGTGCCACCAGTGATTCATCGAGCACAGATACGCAGTATTTT
TRBJ1-5 | NA | 18 | TRBV27 | NA | CASSYPPGRNDSNQPQHF | TGTGCCAGCAGTTACCCCCCAGGGCGGAACGATAGCAATCAGCCCCAGCATTTT
TRBJ2-5 | few | 16 | TRBV7-3 | TRBD1 | CASSLGPGGMEETQYF | TGTGCCAGCAGCTTAGGTCCAGGGGGAATGGAAGAGACCCAGTACTTC
TRBJ1-5 | NA | 14 | TRBV12-3/TRBV12-4 | NA | CASSRGGSNQPQHF | TGTGCCAGCAGTAGAGGGGGGAGCAATCAGCCCCAGCATTTT
TRBJ1-1 | many | 11 | TRBV12-5 | NA | CASGQGTLAFF | TGTGCTAGTGGCCAAGGGACTCTAGCTTTCTTT
TRBJ2-2 | NA | 17 | TRBV11-1 | TRBD1 | CASSPPGDRGSIGELFF | TGTGCCAGCAGTCCTCCGGGGGACAGGGGGAGTATCGGGGAGCTGTTTTTT
TRBJ2-7 | NA | 15 | TRBV7-8 | TRBD2 | CASSRDERGVYGQYF | TGTGCCAGCAGCCGTGACGAGCGGGGCGTTTACGGGCAGTACTTC
TRBJ2-7 | NA | 15 | TRBV7-6 | TRBD1 | CASSQQDRGAYEQYF | TGTGCCAGCAGCCAGCAGGACAGGGGCGCGTACGAGCAGTACTTC
TRBJ2-2 | few | 16 | TRBV4-1 | NA | CASSQVYNANTGELFF | TGCGCCAGCAGCCAAGTTTATAACGCGAACACCGGGGAGCTGTTTTTT
TRBJ2-2 | few | 14 | TRBV7-9 | NA | CASSPSGQNGELFF | TGTGCCAGCAGCCCCAGCGGGCAGAACGGGGAGCTGTTTTTT
TRBJ2-7 | NA | 15 | TRBV7-6 | TRBD2 | CASSSVPSGSYEQYF | TGTGCCAGCAGCTCGGTACCTAGCGGGAGTTACGAGCAGTACTTC
TRBJ2-7 | NA | 14 | TRBV20-1 | NA | CSVPGSPTSYEQYF | TGCAGTGTCCCCGGGAGCCCTACCTCCTACGAGCAGTACTTC
TRBJ1-4 | NA | 13 | TRBV6-6 | NA | CASSYASFEKLFF | TGTGCCAGCAGTTACGCCTCGTTTGAAAAACTGTTTTTT
TRBJ1-2 | few | 13 | TRBV7-9 | NA | CASSFLGPYGYTF | TGTGCCAGCAGCTTCTTAGGGCCCTATGGCTACACCTTC
TRBJ2-2 | NA | 14 | TRBV5-4 | NA | CASSLIGNTGELFF | TGTGCCAGCAGCTTGATTGGAAACACCGGGGAGCTGTTTTTT
TRBJ2-1 | few | 15 | TRBV7-3 | NA | CASSPTAGPYNEQFF | TGTGCCAGCAGCCCTACCGCTGGGCCCTACAATGAGCAGTTCTTC
TRBJ2-3 | NA | 15 | TRBV6-2/TRBV6-3 | TRBD2 | CASTFGGRFTDTQYF | TGTGCCAGCACGTTCGGCGGGAGGTTCACAGATACGCAGTATTTT
TRBJ2-7 | NA | 12 | TRBV20-1 | NA | CSARKLSYEQYF | TGCAGTGCTAGAAAACTCTCCTACGAGCAGTACTTC
TRBJ1-2 | once | 15 | TRBV7-6 | NA | CASSQRGTPFYGYTF | TGTGCCAGCAGCCAAAGGGGGACACCTTTTTATGGCTACACCTTC
TRBJ2-5 | NA | 14 | TRBV6-1 | NA | CASSPRDYQETQYF | TGTGCCAGCAGTCCCCGGGACTACCAAGAGACCCAGTACTTC
TRBJ2-7 | NA | 16 | TRBV28 | TRBD2 | CASSQPSGRNVYEQYF | TGTGCCAGCAGTCAGCCTAGCGGGAGGAATGTCTACGAGCAGTACTTC
TRBJ2-7 | NA | 14 | TRBV7-6 | TRBD1 | CASSSGTGTYEQYF | TGTGCCAGCAGCTCCGGGACAGGGACATACGAGCAGTACTTC
TRBJ1-2 | NA | 15 | TRBV11-2 | NA | CASSSRAARLYGYTF | TGTGCCAGCAGCTCCCGGGCCGCACGACTCTATGGCTACACCTTC
TRBJ2-1 | NA | 16 | TRBV6-5 | TRBD2 | CASSYSRNSGYNEQFF | TGTGCCAGCAGTTACTCGAGGAATAGCGGGTATAATGAGCAGTTCTTC